The clone carrying this T cell receptor (beta chain) was counted ten times or more. The data were obtained in a study of blood T cell repertoires in COVID-19. The assay was immunoSEQ multiplex PCR, and TCRdb's table has in-frame clones only and misses some. Of 120,000 or so clones listed, roughly four fifths are singletons. Germline V gene sequence: CDR1 SGHNT, CDR2 YENEEA. V dropped 5 bases and J dropped 10 bases, with 17 bases sitting between them. The CDR3 contains 13 residues. Sample: peripheral blood. The TCR was taken from a young man with COVID-19, enrolled during active disease. The J gene is TRBJ1-1, the V gene TRBV11-3; D may be TRBD1 (6 bases). The CDR3 spells CASSPELGRGAFF. The CDR3 DNA reads as TGTGCCAGCAGCCCCGAGCTTGGCAGGGGAGCTTTCTTT.